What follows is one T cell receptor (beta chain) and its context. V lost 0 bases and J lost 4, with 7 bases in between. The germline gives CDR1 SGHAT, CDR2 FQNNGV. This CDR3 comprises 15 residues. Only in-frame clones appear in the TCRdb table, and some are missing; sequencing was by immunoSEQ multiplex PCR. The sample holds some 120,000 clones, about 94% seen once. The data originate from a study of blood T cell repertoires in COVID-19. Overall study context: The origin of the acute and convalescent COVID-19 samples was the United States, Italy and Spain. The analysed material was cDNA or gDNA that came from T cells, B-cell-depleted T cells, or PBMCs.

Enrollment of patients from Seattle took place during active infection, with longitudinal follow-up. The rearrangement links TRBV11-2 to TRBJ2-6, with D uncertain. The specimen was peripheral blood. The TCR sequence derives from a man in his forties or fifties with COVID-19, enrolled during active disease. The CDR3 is CASSLDAVGANVLTF. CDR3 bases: TGTGCCAGCAGCTTAGATGCGGTCGGGGCCAACGTCCTGACTTTC.